This entry lists 20 T cell receptor beta chains sequenced from one sample in a study of cytomegalovirus exposure and HLA in healthy donors. PCR employed 60 Vbeta and 13 Jbeta primers. Some clones are missing from TCRdb's copy, which holds only in-frame ones; the method was immunoSEQ multiplex PCR. The sample holds 150,000 to 200,000 clones; roughly 81% are singletons and the top ten take more than 2%. Sequencing was done on a sample of PBMCs. Source of these receptors: a man between 18 and 35 years old in good health and CMV-seropositive.

The CDR3 loop reads CASSQGPAGGFRELFF. CDR3 in DNA: TGCGCCAGCAGCCAAGGTCCAGCGGGGGGGTTTCGGGAGCTGTTTTTT. The chain combines TRBV4-1 with TRBJ2-2; 10 bases are a match to TRBD2. Germline V CDR1 and CDR2: MGHRA, YSYEKL. This CDR3 has 16 amino acids. The V segment lost 1 base and the J segment 9 bases; nucleotides outside the gene matches: 8.

The V call is TRBV21-1, the J call TRBJ2-7; the table assigns TRBD2, which was not confirmed against the DNA. TRBV21-1 has pseudogene status. CDR3 length: 14 amino acids. The CDR3 reads CASTPPRANYEQYF. CDR3 DNA sequence: TGTGCCAGCACCCCTCCGAGAGCGAACTACGAGCAGTACTTC.

The gene calls are TRBV29-1 and TRBJ1-2; 7 nucleotides align to TRBD1. The CDR3 loop spans 11 amino acids. Germline trimming cut 8 bases from V and 4 bases from J; bases unmatched to any gene: 4. Germline CDR1 SQVTM, CDR2 ANQGSEA. The CDR3 sequence: CSIRDSYGYTF. CDR3 DNA sequence: TGCAGCATACGGGACAGCTATGGCTACACCTTC.

The V and J genes are TRBV28 and TRBJ1-4, with 7 bases that match TRBD1. The germline gives CDR1 MDHEN, CDR2 SYDVKM. The CDR3 runs to 16 residues. Losses at the gene ends were 1 base for V and 8 bases for J; bases not matched to a gene: 10. CDR3 sequence: CASSLSYRGRGEKLFF. CDR3 bases: TGTGCCAGCAGTTTATCGTACAGGGGCCGCGGGGAAAAACTGTTTTTT.

J is TRBJ2-3 and V is TRBV5-1; 12 bases match TRBD2. After removal of 4 bases from V and 2 bases from J, the junction contained 5 bases not matched to a gene. In germline, CDR1 is SGHRS, CDR2 YFSETQ. CDR3 length: 16 amino acids. The CDR3 protein is CASSQRLAGVTDTQYF. In nucleotides, the CDR3 is TGCGCCAGCAGCCAACGACTAGCGGGGGTCACAGATACGCAGTATTTT.

This clone occurred a few times. The chain employs TRBV5-5 and TRBJ1-3; unclear D gene. Germline assignment: CDR1 SGHKS and CDR2 YYEKEE (reference sequence). The CDR3 totals 16 residues. Trimming took 0 bases from V and 0 from J, leaving 10 bases between them. The CDR3 protein is CASSLERVNSGNTIYF. DNA for the CDR3: TGTGCCAGCAGCTTGGAGAGGGTCAACTCTGGAAACACCATATATTTT.

This chain links TRBV13 with TRBJ2-1; TRBD1 aligns across 12 bases. The V gene end was trimmed by 4 bases and the J gene end by 9 bases; junction bases not matched to a gene: 4. Germline CDR1 PRHDT, CDR2 FYEKMQ (reference sequence). The length of the CDR3 is 14 residues. The CDR3 nucleotides read TGTGCCAGCAGCTCAGAGGGACAGGGGGCTGAGCAGTTCTTC. It specifies CASSSEGQGAEQFF. The whole variable domain, filled in from reference TRBV13 and TRBJ2-1, reads AAGVIQSPRHLIKEKRETATLKCYPIPRHDTVYWYQQGPGQDPQFLISFYEKMQSDKGSIPDRFSAQQFSDYHSELNMSSLELGDSALYFCASSSEGQGAEQFFGPGTRLTVL.

The chain uses TRBV6-6 and TRBJ1-1; 8 bases fit TRBD1. This CDR3 is built from 14 residues. Trimming took 7 bases from V and 7 from J; bases not matched to a gene: 11. Germline V lookup: CDR1 MNHNY, CDR2 SVGAGI (reference sequence). The CDR3 DNA follows: TGTGCCAGCACTCTAATCCCGACAGGGGTTGAAGCTTTCTTT. Translation gives CASTLIPTGVEAFF.

The rearrangement uses TRBV6-5 and TRBJ1-1; D ambiguous. This CDR3 spans 15 amino acids. V was clipped by 2 bases and J by 4 bases, with 14 bases between them. From germline, CDR1 is MNHEY and CDR2 SVGAGI. The CDR3 sequence: CASSYEEGSLTEAFF. CDR3 nucleotides: TGTGCCAGCAGTTACGAGGAAGGGAGCCTCACTGAAGCTTTCTTT.

The genes are TRBV6-5 and TRBJ2-1; a possible D gene is TRBD2 (5 bases). Trimming left V 6 bases short and J 8 bases short, with 20 bases between. CDR3 length equals 15 residues. Germline-derived CDR1 and CDR2 are MNHEY and SVGAGI. The CDR3 bases are TGTGCCAGCAGGCCGGACGGGGTTACGCGCTATGAGCAGTTCTTC. Protein: CASRPDGVTRYEQFF.

The count of this clone is one. The V gene is TRBV9, the J gene TRBJ2-3; TRBD2 agrees at 9 bases. This CDR3 comprises 16 residues. V dropped 0 bases and J dropped 2; count of bases not matched to a gene: 4. The germline gives CDR1 SGDLS, CDR2 YYNGEE. The chain's CDR3 is CASSVDQRGDTDTQYF. DNA for the CDR3: TGTGCCAGCAGCGTAGATCAGCGGGGGGACACAGATACGCAGTATTTT.

V usage is TRBV29-1 and J usage is TRBJ2-7; 7 bases agree with TRBD2. V lost 3 bases and J lost 6; bases outside the gene matches: 11. CDR3 size: 14 residues. CDR1 is SQVTM, CDR2 ANQGSEA, per germline. The CDR3 DNA is TGCAGCGTTGAGACCCGGGGAGGGAATCGCGAGCAGTACTTC. This codes for CSVETRGGNREQYF.

This chain connects TRBV9 to TRBJ1-4; the D is unclear. Germline V CDR1 and CDR2: SGDLS, YYNGEE. V lost 5 bases and J lost 3, with 11 bases in between. The CDR3 sequence is 14 residues long. The CDR3 sequence: CASSRSGPNEKLFF. The DNA of the CDR3 is TGTGCCAGCAGTCGCAGTGGGCCTAATGAAAAACTGTTTTTT.

V usage is TRBV7-2 and J usage is TRBJ1-1; 10 nucleotides align to TRBD1. This CDR3 is built from 14 residues. The V gene end was trimmed by 3 bases and the J gene end by 3 bases; junction bases not matched to a gene: 1. Germline V gives CDR1 SGHTA, CDR2 FQGNSA. The CDR3 region is CASSFGTGDTEAFF. The CDR3 bases are TGTGCCAGCAGCTTTGGGACAGGGGACACTGAAGCTTTCTTT.

The V and J genes are TRBV5-4 and TRBJ2-5; D might be TRBD1 (5 bases). V was trimmed by 4 bases and J by 2 bases, leaving 9 bases between them. This CDR3 comprises 13 residues. The germline V gene has CDR1 SGHNT and CDR2 YYREEE (reference sequence). The CDR3 is CASSPDMQETQYF. The CDR3 nucleotides read TGTGCCAGCAGCCCGGACATGCAAGAGACCCAGTACTTC.

The rearrangement uses TRBV4-3 and TRBJ2-3; 14 bases line up with TRBD2. The germline gives CDR1 LGHNA, CDR2 YSLEER. The V and J ends lost 0 bases and 2 bases, in that order; junction bases with no gene match: 7. This CDR3 region has 19 residues. The CDR3 bases are TGCGCCAGCAGCCAAGATAAGGGGACTAGCGGGGGCCACACAGATACGCAGTATTTT. This sequence encodes CASSQDKGTSGGHTDTQYF.

V usage is TRBV9 and J usage is TRBJ1-5, with 8 nucleotides matching TRBD1. Per germline, CDR1 SGDLS and CDR2 YYNGEE. The CDR3 has 13 amino acids. V was pared by 9 bases and J by 4 bases, with 6 bases of the junction left unmatched. For the CDR3, the DNA is TGTGCCACCTACCGGGACAGGAATCAGCCCCAGCATTTT. This encodes CATYRDRNQPQHF.

The chain recombines TRBV7-2 with TRBJ2-7; D possibly corresponds to TRBD1 (5 bases). The ends were cut back, 0 bases at V and 6 bases at J, with 21 bases in the middle. This CDR3 has 17 amino acids. In germline, CDR1 is SGHTA, CDR2 FQGNSA. CDR3 DNA: TGTGCCAGCAGCTTAGCCTACCCGCGGCGGCTAGGGGCCGAGCAGTACTTC. Translating it yields CASSLAYPRRLGAEQYF.

The chain combines TRBV5-1 with TRBJ2-3; 9 bases are shared with TRBD2. The trim removed 3 bases at V and 5 bases at J, leaving 13 bases unmatched. CDR1 and CDR2 (germline): SGHRS, YFSETQ. This CDR3 is 17 amino acids long. CDR3 region: CASSSTTAGGRGDTQYF. The CDR3 coding sequence is TGCGCCAGCAGCTCAACTACGGCGGGGGGGCGGGGAGATACGCAGTATTTT.

The J gene is TRBJ1-6, the V gene TRBV4-2; no clear D. Trimming left V 0 bases short and J 11 bases short, with 14 bases between. CDR1 is LGHNA and CDR2 is YNFKEQ in the germline V gene. CDR3 length: 15 residues. CDR3 sequence reads: CASSQDEGSVTPLHF. In DNA form, the CDR3 reads TGTGCCAGCAGCCAAGATGAGGGTTCAGTGACACCCCTCCACTTT.